This TCR beta chain was obtained from a study of shared clonotypes between healthy human individuals. This clone occurred once. Its antigen remains unknown. There are 20 residues in the CDR3. The V gene's germline CDR1 is KGHSH and CDR2 LQKENI. V lost 3 bases, J lost 0 bases, and 24 bases lay in between. Study-wide points: For naive CD4 cells, 5% to 6.5% of clonotypes were shared across a few donors. The authors expected sequencing depth to affect clonotype sharing among donors.

The repertoire was sequenced with immunoSEQ multiplex PCR; TCRdb's copy has only in-frame clones and lacks some. The sample shows 2 million to 2.5 million clones, 93% of them seen only once. The healthy adult donors were HIV-negative and reported no recent acute infections or vaccinations. The sample taken for sequencing was naive CD4+ T cells from PBMCs. Subset given: CD45RA+ positively selected. The receptor's source is a young man in good health. Some clones in this sample may be carry-over from other donors' samples. The V gene is TRBV18, the J gene TRBJ1-3, with D tentatively TRBD1 (6 bases). CDR3 loop: CASSPAGTPSWLHSGNTIYF. Here the CDR3 DNA reads TGTGCCAGCTCACCGGCCGGGACACCAAGCTGGCTGCACTCTGGAAACACCATATATTTT.